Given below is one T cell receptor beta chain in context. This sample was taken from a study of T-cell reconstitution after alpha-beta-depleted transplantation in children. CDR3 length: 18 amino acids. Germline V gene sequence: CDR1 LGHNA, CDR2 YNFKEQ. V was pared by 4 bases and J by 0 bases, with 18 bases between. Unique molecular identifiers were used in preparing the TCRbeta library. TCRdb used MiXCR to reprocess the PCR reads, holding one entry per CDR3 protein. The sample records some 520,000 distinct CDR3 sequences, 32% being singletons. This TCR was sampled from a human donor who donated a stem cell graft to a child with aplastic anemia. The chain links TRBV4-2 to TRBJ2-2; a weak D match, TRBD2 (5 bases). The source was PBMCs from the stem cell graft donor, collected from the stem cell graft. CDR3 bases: TGTGCCAGCAGCCCGGGAACGGAGCCCCTCTCGAACACCGGGGAGCTGTTTTTT. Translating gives CASSPGTEPLSNTGELFF.